This record looks at one TCR beta chain sequence and its context. This sample is drawn from a study of blood T cells in healthy people across ages. Combining a sample-barcoded 5' primer with a J-beta primer mix, a second PCR ran for roughly 7 to 11 cycles. Each CDR3 protein gets one entry after TCRdb re-called the 5' RACE reads with MiXCR. The sample lists hundreds of thousands of distinct CDR3 sequences; 56% were seen once. Germline loops: CDR1 SQVTM, CDR2 ANQGSEA. This CDR3 is 16 amino acids long. V lost 7 bases and J lost 6; bases outside the gene matches: 17. This receptor was identified in a man aged 35 to 55 in good health. The specimen sequenced was blood. V usage is TRBV29-1 and J usage is TRBJ2-3; 9 bases line up with TRBD1. CDR3 bases: TGCAGCGCCCTTATTCTGGGACAGGGTGTTGTTGATACGCAGTATTTT. Its translation is CSALILGQGVVDTQYF.